This is a list of T cell receptor beta chains from one sample in a study of CD8 T cells in Susac syndrome. TCRdb re-called the immunoSEQ multiplex PCR reads through MiXCR, storing one row per CDR3 protein. Among about 140,000 distinct CDR3 sequences listed, 94% were seen once. Sequenced material: CD8+ T cells from PBMCs. The origin of the receptors is a human donor in good health. CDR3s leave out the opening cysteine and the closing phenylalanine or tryptophan. A D gene is named only where the DNA matches it firmly.

V gene	D gene	J gene	CDR3 protein
TRBV13	-	TRBJ1-1	ASHRAPNTEAF
TRBV2	-	TRBJ2-1	ASFALQRNEQF
TRBV12-3/TRBV12-4	-	TRBJ2-6	ASSFPGANVLT
TRBV28	-	TRBJ2-7	ATGQYEQY
TRBV6-5	TRBD1	TRBJ1-2	ASSPTGGGYT
TRBV28	-	TRBJ2-5	ASSLRLAQETQY
TRBV9	-	TRBJ2-7	ASSVATGTYEQY
TRBV7-9	TRBD1	TRBJ1-5	ASSSGQGVSPQH
TRBV27	TRBD2	TRBJ2-1	ATGLALYNEQF
TRBV20-1	-	TRBJ1-2	SARVVSTNYGYT
TRBV28	-	TRBJ2-7	ASSSTLSGYEQY
TRBV13	-	TRBJ2-7	ASSLMLAVSYEQY
TRBV7-2	-	TRBJ2-4	ASSIHREAKNIQY
TRBV24-1	-	TRBJ2-2	ATSELSGGELF
TRBV14	-	TRBJ2-7	ASSQQIRTSSYEQY
TRBV28	TRBD2	TRBJ2-2	AGRTSGDTGELF
TRBV19	-	TRBJ1-2	ASRGDIYYGYT
TRBV30	-	TRBJ2-3	AFSRDTQY
TRBV20-1	-	TRBJ2-7	SARVRGRSSYEQY
TRBV27	-	TRBJ2-1	ASRTGDEQF
TRBV6-5	-	TRBJ2-1	ASRDSPYNEQF
TRBV27	TRBD2	TRBJ2-3	ASSFLAGDADTQY
TRBV19	-	TRBJ1-1	ASRLGGYAEAF
TRBV24-1	TRBD1	TRBJ2-7	ATSDRLSYEQY
TRBV20-1	TRBD2	TRBJ2-7	SARWDYLSYEQY
TRBV29-1	-	TRBJ2-1	SVAWARADEQF
TRBV6-6	-	TRBJ2-7	ASSYEGLTYEQY
TRBV7-8	-	TRBJ2-3	ASSFIWDTQY
TRBV20-1	-	TRBJ2-7	SASYRDYEQY
TRBV29-1	TRBD1	TRBJ1-2	SVPGQGLSYT
TRBV30	TRBD1	TRBJ1-5	AWSRGTGDQPQH
TRBV7-9	-	TRBJ1-2	ASSKGSGLNGYT
TRBV6-5	TRBD2	TRBJ2-5	ASSYSAGVQETQY
TRBV19	-	TRBJ2-7	ASSIAGSFYEQY
TRBV14	TRBD2	TRBJ2-7	ASSPIGDEFLSGRMYEQY
TRBV27	-	TRBJ2-2	ASTENPGWTGELF
TRBV27	-	TRBJ2-7	ASVAQY
TRBV7-6	-	TRBJ2-3	ASSLGTFTDTQY
TRBV12-3/TRBV12-4	-	TRBJ1-1	ASSPRMNTEAF
TRBV24-1	-	TRBJ2-2	ATSPIEGPTGELF
TRBV29-1	-	TRBJ2-1	SVEILSSYNEQF
TRBV19	TRBD1	TRBJ2-1	ASTAGGSEQF
TRBV6-5	-	TRBJ2-3	ASSAGSGGSYTQY
TRBV5-1	-	TRBJ2-3	ASSLVGYTDTQY
TRBV27	TRBD1	TRBJ2-7	ATATGGGYEQY